This entry lists 14 T cell receptor beta chains sequenced from one sample in a study of T cell responses to AZD1222 COVID-19 vaccine. Using immunoSEQ multiplex PCR, the repertoire was profiled, and TCRdb retains in-frame clones only, with some absent. The data contain about 120,000 clones, 80% to 95% of them singletons. The sample consisted of peripheral blood, taken 28 days after the second dose of the MenACWY control vaccine. The source of these receptors is an adult who received the MenACWY meningococcal vaccine as a control.

The rearrangement uses TRBV6-2 or TRBV6-3 and TRBJ1-1, with D unclear. Germline-derived CDR1 and CDR2 are MNHEY and SVGEGT. The CDR3 has 13 amino acids. The V gene lost 2 bases and the J gene lost 1 base, with 5 bases spanning the gap. The CDR3 nucleotides are TGTGCCAGCAGTTACGGGCAGAACACTGAAGCTTTCTTT. Amino acids: CASSYGQNTEAFF.

The chain employs TRBV2 and TRBJ1-5; the D is unclear. Germline CDR1 is SNHLY and CDR2 is FYNNEI. The CDR3 consists of 16 residues. V was trimmed by 4 bases and J by 1 base, leaving 14 bases between them. The CDR3 DNA reads TGTGCCAGCAGTGGAGCAGGAAGAAGGAGCAATCAGCCCCAGCATTTT. It encodes CASSGAGRRSNQPQHF.

The rearrangement joins TRBV18 to TRBJ2-3; 7 bases are a match to TRBD1. This CDR3 is built from 15 residues. The trim removed 1 base at V and 0 bases at J, leaving 1 base unmatched. CDR1 is KGHSH, CDR2 LQKENI, per germline. The CDR3, as DNA: TGTGCCAGCTCACCACGACAGGGTAGCACAGATACGCAGTATTTT. The encoded protein is CASSPRQGSTDTQYF.

This chain uses TRBV6-5 with TRBJ2-2, with D possibly matching TRBD2 (5 bases). The germline V and J ends were trimmed by 10 bases and 3 bases, with 15 bases remaining between them. The germline CDR1 and CDR2 sequences are MNHEY and SVGAGI. The CDR3 contains 14 residues. Here the CDR3 DNA reads TGTGCCACCCTCGGGAAGGCTTACACCGGGGAGCTGTTTTTT. It yields the protein CATLGKAYTGELFF.

V gene TRBV6-6 combines with J gene TRBJ2-2, with TRBD2 matching over 7 bases. The CDR3 has 15 residues. The V gene end was trimmed by 4 bases and the J gene end by 0 bases; junction bases not matched to a gene: 2. In germline, CDR1 is MNHNY, CDR2 SVGAGI (reference sequence). This CDR3 reads CASSSSGANTGELFF. DNA of the CDR3: TGTGCCAGCAGTTCCAGCGGGGCGAACACCGGGGAGCTGTTTTTT.

This clone occurred once. The chain combines TRBV29-1 with TRBJ1-2; D is possibly TRBD1 (5 bases). This CDR3 has 15 residues. Trimming removed 0 bases from V and 4 bases from J, with 15 bases in between. In germline, CDR1 is SQVTM, CDR2 ANQGSEA. The CDR3 is CSVEDQTDAPYGYTF. The CDR3 DNA reads TGCAGCGTTGAAGATCAGACAGACGCACCCTATGGCTACACCTTC.

The rearrangement joins TRBV5-5 to TRBJ2-7; D call uncertain. The V gene's germline CDR1 is SGHKS and CDR2 YYEKEE (reference sequence). The V end was cut by 4 bases, the J end by 2 bases, with 13 bases between. This CDR3 spans 14 amino acids. The CDR3 loop reads CASSELFPTYEQYF. As DNA, the CDR3 is TGTGCCAGCAGCGAGCTTTTCCCCACCTACGAGCAGTACTTC.

The CDR3 nucleotides read TGTGCCAGCAGCCACCCCGGGCTAGCGGGGGGACAGGACAATGAGCAGTTCTTC. This encodes CASSHPGLAGGQDNEQFF. The rearrangement uses TRBV7-2 and TRBJ2-1, with 11 nucleotides matching TRBD2. The CDR3 is 18 amino acids. V trimming: 5 bases; J trimming: 5 bases; junction bases outside the gene matches: 14. The germline gives CDR1 SGHTA, CDR2 FQGNSA.

This chain uses TRBV27 with TRBJ1-2; D not certain. CDR3 length: 14 residues. The V end lost 2 bases, the J end lost 2 bases, and 9 bases lay between the germline ends. Germline V CDR1 and CDR2: MNHEY, SMNVEV (reference sequence). CDR3 amino acids: CASSLKGWNYGYTF. DNA for the CDR3: TGTGCCAGCAGTTTAAAGGGTTGGAACTATGGCTACACCTTC.

This sequence joins TRBV5-5 and TRBJ1-4; TRBD1 is a possible D gene (6 bases). The ends were cut back, 3 bases at V and 5 bases at J, with 11 bases in the middle. The CDR3 covers 14 residues. CDR1 SGHKS and CDR2 YYEKEE come from the germline V gene (reference sequence). CDR3 in DNA: TGTGCCAGCAGCTCCGGGACACGGAATGAAAAACTGTTTTTT. As protein: CASSSGTRNEKLFF.

V is TRBV11-3 and J is TRBJ2-3, with 13 bases identical to TRBD2. Trimming took 4 bases from V and 6 from J; bases not matched to a gene: 4. The CDR3 spans 15 residues. Germline CDR1 reads SGHNT; CDR2 reads YENEEA. The CDR3 is CASSSGLAGMDTQYF. The CDR3 DNA reads as TGTGCCAGCAGCTCGGGACTAGCGGGAATGGATACGCAGTATTTT. The full variable domain, completed using reference TRBV11-3 and TRBJ2-3, is EAGVVQSPRYKIIEKKQPVAFWCNPISGHNTLYWYLQNLGQGPELLIRYENEEAVDDSQLPKDRFSAERLKGVDSTLKIQPAELGDSAVYLCASSSGLAGMDTQYFGPGTRLTVL.

Written as DNA, the CDR3 is TGTGCCAGCAGTGAATTTACAGGGAAGCCCCAGCATTTT. Its translation: CASSEFTGKPQHF. The V gene is TRBV25-1, the J gene TRBJ1-5, with D maybe TRBD1 (6 bases). The length of the CDR3 is 13 residues. Germline-derived CDR1 and CDR2 are MGHDK and SYGVNS. The germline V and J ends were trimmed by 1 base and 8 bases, with 9 bases remaining between them. The full variable domain, with the rest looked up from reference TRBV25-1 and TRBJ1-5, is EADIYQTPRYLVIGTGKKITLECSQTMGHDKMYWYQQDPGMELHLIHYSYGVNSTEKGDLSSESTVSRIRTEHFPLTLESARPSHTSQYLCASSEFTGKPQHFGDGTRLSIL.

CDR3 DNA sequence: TGTGCCAGCAGTTTAACAGGGGCGCGGGATTCACCCCTCCACTTT. Its protein is CASSLTGARDSPLHF. This rearrangement joins TRBV2 to TRBJ1-6; 7 bases are a match to TRBD1. The germline gives CDR1 SNHLY, CDR2 FYNNEI. The CDR3 sequence is 15 residues long. J was trimmed by 8 bases and V by 5 bases; bases with no gene match: 9. The whole variable domain, filled in from reference TRBV2 and TRBJ1-6, reads EPEVTQTPSHQVTQMGQEVILRCVPISNHLYFYWYRQILGQKVEFLVSFYNNEISEKSEIFDDQFSVERPDGSNFTLKIRSTKLEDSAMYFCASSLTGARDSPLHFGNGTRLTVT.

The chain carries TRBV4-1 and TRBJ1-5, with D unresolved. Germline V gene data show CDR1 as MGHRA and CDR2 as YSYEKL. This CDR3 spans 15 amino acids. Trimming left V 0 bases short and J 2 bases short, with 8 bases between. In DNA, the CDR3 is TGCGCCAGCAGCCAAGAAGCCTGGGGCAATCAGCCCCAGCATTTT. Amino acids: CASSQEAWGNQPQHF.